This entry is about one TCR beta chain. Profiling relied on immunoSEQ multiplex PCR, and the TCRdb table lists in-frame clones only, not all of them. The sample shows about 320,000 clones, approximately 80% of them seen only once. This sample stems from a study of Ad26.COV2.S vaccination and SARS-CoV-2 variants. Regarding treatment: roughly 18 received Ad26.COV2.S at low or high dose, single or two shots; roughly five received placebo; per-sample allocation not given. Material that was analyzed had been drawn on day 63 after the first vaccine or placebo injection. Germline V gives CDR1 MNHEY, CDR2 SVGEGT. This CDR3 comprises 14 residues. Trimming removed 6 bases at V and 2 bases at J, with 13 bases between.

This specimen was peripheral blood, taken in a trial of Ad26.COV2.S vaccine versus placebo. J is TRBJ1-1 and V is TRBV6-2 or TRBV6-3, with a weak D call TRBD1 (6 bases). The TCR comes from a person between 18 and 59 years old who received the Ad26.COV2.S COVID-19 vaccine or a placebo. For the CDR3, the DNA is TGTGCCAGCAGCCAGACAGGTTTTAACACTGAAGCTTTCTTT. Translated, it gives CASSQTGFNTEAFF.